The 11 T cell receptor beta chains presented below share a single source sample, sequenced in a study of blood T cell repertoires in COVID-19. Sequencing used immunoSEQ multiplex PCR; TCRdb keeps in-frame clones, though not all of them. The sample shows 110,000 to 150,000 clones, 80% of them seen only once. The source material was peripheral blood. The receptors here all came from a man between 65 and 85 years old who had recovered from COVID-19.

The rearrangement uses TRBV18 and TRBJ2-4; 11 bases fit TRBD2. The junction had 4 bases not matched to a gene; V was cut back by 0 bases and J by 6 bases. Germline loops: CDR1 KGHSH, CDR2 LQKENI. The CDR3 extends over 16 amino acids. CDR3 DNA sequence: TGTGCCAGCTCACCACCGAAGACTAGCGGGGTAAACATTCAGTACTTC. Amino acid sequence: CASSPPKTSGVNIQYF.

The chain joins TRBV7-2 to TRBJ2-7; 9 bases agree with TRBD2. The CDR3 covers 15 residues. The ends lost 2 bases at V and 4 bases at J; junction bases unmatched: 6. Germline V gives CDR1 SGHTA, CDR2 FQGNSA. The CDR3: CASSLWAGGKYEQYF. CDR3 nucleotide sequence: TGTGCCAGCAGCTTATGGGCGGGAGGGAAGTACGAGCAGTACTTC.

The chain couples TRBV7-8 to TRBJ1-2, with a possible D match to TRBD1 (5 bases). Germline V gives CDR1 SGHVS, CDR2 FQNEAQ. V dropped 5 bases and J dropped 5 bases, with 9 bases sitting between them. This CDR3 is built from 12 residues. The CDR3 DNA follows: TGTGCCAGCAGCCCTGACAGATATGGCTACACCTTC. It encodes CASSPDRYGYTF.

This clone was seen only once. The genes are TRBV7-8 and TRBJ1-3; D possibly corresponds to TRBD1 (6 bases). The CDR3 loop spans 15 amino acids. Germline V gene lookup returns CDR1 SGHVS and CDR2 FQNEAQ. Trimming took 5 bases from V and 3 from J, leaving 14 bases between them. The CDR3: CASSPRRTVGNTIYF. CDR3 coding DNA: TGTGCCAGCAGCCCTCGCCGGACAGTTGGAAACACCATATATTTT.

This chain joins TRBV7-2 and TRBJ2-7, with TRBD1 matching over 8 bases. This CDR3 contains 13 residues. The V and J ends lost 4 bases and 4 bases, in that order; junction bases with no gene match: 3. Germline loops: CDR1 SGHTA, CDR2 FQGNSA. The CDR3 spells CASSSGGGYEQYF. CDR3 DNA sequence: TGTGCCAGCAGCTCAGGGGGCGGGTACGAGCAGTACTTC.

J is TRBJ1-5 and V is TRBV3-1 (or the pseudogene TRBV3-2); D may be TRBD1 (6 bases). Germline assignment: CDR1 LGHDT and CDR2 YNNKEL (reference sequence). The CDR3 contains 16 residues. V gave up 1 base and J gave up 0 bases, with 10 bases separating them. The CDR3 DNA follows: TGTGCCAGCAGCCAAGGGACAGATTATAGCAATCAGCCCCAGCATTTT. Translating it yields CASSQGTDYSNQPQHF.

The gene calls are TRBV10-1 and TRBJ1-2; the D is unclear. Per germline, CDR1 WNHNN and CDR2 SYGVQD (reference sequence). Trimming cost V 3 bases and J 8 bases, with 13 bases left between them. The CDR3 length is 13 residues. The CDR3 DNA sequence: TGCGCCAGCAGTGATTCCAGGCTTGGAGGCTACACCTTC. Its translation is CASSDSRLGGYTF.

The rearrangement joins TRBV4-1 to TRBJ2-5; perhaps TRBD2 as D (6 bases). V lost 1 base and J lost 7, with 13 bases in between. The CDR3 has 14 residues. Germline V gene sequence: CDR1 MGHRA, CDR2 YSYEKL. The CDR3 here is CASSQVGAGTTQYF. As DNA, the CDR3 is TGCGCCAGCAGCCAAGTTGGGGCGGGAACGACCCAGTACTTC.

This chain connects TRBV12-5 to TRBJ2-3; 10 bases line up with TRBD2. The germline CDR1 and CDR2 sequences are LGHNT and FRNRAP. Trimming took 6 bases from V and 3 from J; bases not matched to a gene: 12. CDR3 size: 17 residues. CDR3 sequence reads: CASGSESGRAVTDTQYF. CDR3 nucleotides: TGTGCTAGTGGATCCGAGAGCGGGAGGGCCGTGACAGATACGCAGTATTTT. Full variable domain (remainder filled in from reference TRBV12-5 and TRBJ2-3): DARVTQTPRHKVTEMGQEVTMRCQPILGHNTVFWYRQTMMQGLELLAYFRNRAPLDDSGMPKDRFSAEMPDATLATLKIQPSEPRDSAVYFCASGSESGRAVTDTQYFGPGTRLTVL.

This clone appeared a single time. This chain joins TRBV19 and TRBJ2-3, with TRBD2 identical over 7 bases. Trimming cost V 1 base and J 0 bases; bases outside gene matches: 4. In germline, CDR1 is LNHDA, CDR2 SQIVND (reference sequence). The CDR3 is 16 residues long. In DNA form, the CDR3 reads TGTGCCAGTAGTATAGCGGGAGGCCTTAGCACAGATACGCAGTATTTT. This codes for CASSIAGGLSTDTQYF.

The chain links TRBV14 to TRBJ2-7, with D possibly TRBD2 on 6 matching bases. The CDR3 length is 13 residues. With 2 bases removed from V and 4 bases from J, the gap between germline ends came to 9 bases. CDR1 and CDR2 from the germline V gene are SGHDN and FVKESK. The CDR3 loop reads CASSQYGGYEQYF. DNA of the CDR3: TGTGCCAGCAGCCAATACGGGGGATACGAGCAGTACTTC.